This is a list of T cell receptor beta chains from one sample in a study of blood T cell repertoires in COVID-19. TCRdb's copy holds only in-frame clones and misses some; the assay was immunoSEQ multiplex PCR. This sample has about 95,000 clones, with 75% to 90% found just once. Specimen: peripheral blood. These receptor sequences come from a woman in her 70s with acute or convalescent COVID-19. CDR3s include the opening cysteine and the closing phenylalanine or tryptophan. A D gene is named only where the DNA matches it firmly. Not every row has a clone size; where given, it reads once, few, many or a size class.

j_call,d_call,v_call,clone_size,cdr3_length,cdr3_nt,cdr3_aa
TRBJ1-3,TRBD1,TRBV3-1/TRBV3-2,once,16,TGTGCCAGCAGCTGGACAGGGCTCGGTCTTGGAAACACCATATATTTT,CASSWTGLGLGNTIYF
TRBJ1-2,.,TRBV6-5,.,13,TGTGCCAGCAGCCCCCGGGAGGACTATGGCTACACCTTC,CASSPREDYGYTF
TRBJ1-2,TRBD1,TRBV3-1/TRBV3-2,.,14,TGTGCCAGCAGCCAAGAACAGGGGGGGGCTGGCTACACCTTC,CASSQEQGGAGYTF
TRBJ1-5,TRBD1,TRBV28,.,12,TGTACCTCAGGGGGTAGCAATCAGCCCCAGCATTTT,CTSGGSNQPQHF
TRBJ2-1,.,TRBV29-1,once,12,TGCAGCGTTGCCGAGGGATACAATGAGCAGTTCTTC,CSVAEGYNEQFF
TRBJ1-3,.,TRBV19,.,14,TGTGCCAGTAGTAGAGGCAGCCCTGGAAACACCATATATTTT,CASSRGSPGNTIYF
TRBJ1-6,TRBD1,TRBV6-5,.,15,TGTGCCAGCAGTTCAACCGGGACAGGGCGTTCACCCCTCCACTTT,CASSSTGTGRSPLHF
TRBJ2-3,.,TRBV6-5,.,14,TGTGCCAGCAAGGGTTGGGGGCCCACAGATACGCAGTATTTT,CASKGWGPTDTQYF
TRBJ2-2,.,TRBV6-4,.,12,TGTGCCAGCAGTCCAGGGACCGGGGAGCTGTTTTTT,CASSPGTGELFF
TRBJ2-5,TRBD2,TRBV15,.,17,TGTGCCACCAGCAGGATAGTAGCGGGGCCTTCTCAAGAGACCCAGTACTTC,CATSRIVAGPSQETQYF
TRBJ1-2,TRBD1,TRBV6-5,.,15,TGTGCCAGCAGCCCCTCCTGGCAGGGGGCTAACGGCTACACCTTC,CASSPSWQGANGYTF
TRBJ1-2,.,TRBV20-1,.,11,TGCAGTGCTAGCAGAGGGAATGGCTACACCTTC,CSASRGNGYTF
TRBJ2-7,TRBD1,TRBV28,few,15,TGTGCCAGCAGTCCATGGGACAGGGGTTCCCACGAGCAGTACTTC,CASSPWDRGSHEQYF
TRBJ1-6,TRBD1,TRBV11-3,few,16,TGTGCCAGCAGCTTTGTACGGGACAGTTATAATTCACCCCTCCACTTT,CASSFVRDSYNSPLHF
TRBJ2-5,.,TRBV9,.,15,TGTGCCAGCAGCGTAGGACTAGGAAGGGAGGAGACCCAGTACTTC,CASSVGLGREETQYF
TRBJ2-3,TRBD2,TRBV27,.,16,TGTGCCAGCAGTTTCCTTGGCAGTACTAGCGGAGATACGCAGTATTTT,CASSFLGSTSGDTQYF
TRBJ2-5,.,TRBV7-8,.,14,TGTGCCAGCAGCTTAGAGGGGTATAAGGAGACCCAGTACTTC,CASSLEGYKETQYF
TRBJ2-5,.,TRBV5-1,.,15,TGCGCCAGCAGCACCATACAGGGCGGCCAAGAGACCCAGTACTTC,CASSTIQGGQETQYF
TRBJ2-1,TRBD2,TRBV3-1/TRBV3-2,.,16,TGTGCCAGCAGCCCCACAGGGACTAGCGAATACAATGAGCAGTTCTTC,CASSPTGTSEYNEQFF
TRBJ2-7,TRBD2,TRBV27,.,18,TGTGCCAGCAGTTCCTGGGGGGGGAGCGGGGGAACTACCTACGAGCAGTACTTC,CASSSWGGSGGTTYEQYF
TRBJ2-7,TRBD1,TRBV19,.,15,TGTGCCAGTAGCAATCCGGGACAGGGGTCCTACGAGCAGTACTTC,CASSNPGQGSYEQYF
TRBJ2-5,.,TRBV5-4,.,15,TGTGCCAGCAGCTTGGGGACAACATTGGGGGAGACCCAGTACTTC,CASSLGTTLGETQYF
TRBJ1-3,.,TRBV4-2,few,16,TGTGCCAGCAGCCAAGCTGACAGCAGCTCTGGAAACACCATATATTTT,CASSQADSSSGNTIYF
TRBJ2-2,TRBD2,TRBV28,.,16,TGTGCCAGCAGTATCGGGGGGGCCGCCCCCACCGGGGAGCTGTTTTTT,CASSIGGAAPTGELFF
TRBJ1-4,.,TRBV25-1,.,16,TGTGCCAGCAGTGAAGGGCGGGGACGCGTCCCTGGCAAACTGTTTTTT,CASSEGRGRVPGKLFF
TRBJ2-3,.,TRBV21-1,.,15,TGTGCCAGCAGCTGGGTGACAGCAGTAACAGATACGCAGTATTTT,CASSWVTAVTDTQYF
TRBJ1-1,.,TRBV9,.,16,TGTGCCAGCAGCGTAGGAACTTCCCGAGGGAACACTGAAGCTTTCTTT,CASSVGTSRGNTEAFF
TRBJ2-2,.,TRBV19,.,14,TGTGCCAGTAGTACCCCCAAGAACACCGGGGAGCTGTTTTTT,CASSTPKNTGELFF
TRBJ1-6,.,TRBV7-2,.,17,TGTGCCAGCAGCTTAACAGGCCCTAGCTCCTATAATTCACCCCTCCACTTT,CASSLTGPSSYNSPLHF
TRBJ1-1,TRBD1,TRBV10-3,.,14,TGTGCCATCAGATTGACAGGGGGTAACACTGAAGCTTTCTTT,CAIRLTGGNTEAFF
TRBJ2-2,.,TRBV5-1,.,14,TGCGCCAGCAGCTTGAGACTGGACACCGGGGAGCTGTTTTTT,CASSLRLDTGELFF
TRBJ2-7,TRBD2,TRBV2,.,13,TGTGCCAGCAACCAGCGGGACTCCTACGAGCAGTACTTC,CASNQRDSYEQYF
TRBJ2-1,.,TRBV6-4,.,13,TGTGCCAGCACAACGACAGGCTACAATGAGCAGTTCTTC,CASTTTGYNEQFF
TRBJ1-2,TRBD1,TRBV4-1,.,13,TGCGCCAGCAGCCAACAGGGGGACTATGGCTACACCTTC,CASSQQGDYGYTF
TRBJ1-4,.,TRBV19,once,16,TGTGCCAGTTCCAACGTACGACAGTCAACTAATGAAAAACTGTTTTTT,CASSNVRQSTNEKLFF
TRBJ1-3,TRBD1,TRBV13,.,17,TGTGCCAGCAGCTCCTATGACAGGGCCAGGAATGGAAACACCATATATTTT,CASSSYDRARNGNTIYF
TRBJ1-6,TRBD1,TRBV18,.,15,TGTGCCAGCTCTCCGGACAGGGGTTATAATTCACCCCTCCACTTT,CASSPDRGYNSPLHF
TRBJ2-1,.,TRBV6-2/TRBV6-3,.,16,TGTGCCAGCAGTTACTTGGGGGGGGGCACAAGCGATGAGCAGTTCTTC,CASSYLGGGTSDEQFF
TRBJ2-5,.,TRBV11-2,.,13,TGTGCCAGCAGCGGCCAGATACAAGAGACCCAGTACTTC,CASSGQIQETQYF
TRBJ1-1,.,TRBV6-2/TRBV6-3,.,14,TGTGCCAGCAGTTACAGGGGTTGGAACACTGAAGCTTTCTTT,CASSYRGWNTEAFF
TRBJ1-2,TRBD1,TRBV6-1,few,16,TGTGCCAGCAGTGACTACCGGGACAGTGACCTCTATGGCTACACCTTC,CASSDYRDSDLYGYTF
TRBJ2-1,TRBD2,TRBV6-6,once,15,TGTGCCAGCAGTTATGGTCTAGCGGGAGACTATGAGCAGTTCTTC,CASSYGLAGDYEQFF
TRBJ1-2,.,TRBV15,.,14,TGTGCCACCAGCGTCGGTTCGGTCGCGGATGGCTACACCTTC,CATSVGSVADGYTF
TRBJ1-1,.,TRBV19,.,14,TGTGCCAGTAGTATAGATCCGGGAACCAATGAAGCTTTCTTT,CASSIDPGTNEAFF
TRBJ2-7,TRBD1,TRBV28,.,15,TGTGCCAGCAGTCTCCTCGGGACAGGGGGTCGTGAGCAGTACTTC,CASSLLGTGGREQYF
TRBJ1-1,TRBD1,TRBV6-2/TRBV6-3,.,15,TGTGCCAGCAGTACCCGGACAGGGCAGAACACTGAAGCTTTCTTT,CASSTRTGQNTEAFF
TRBJ1-5,TRBD1,TRBV20-1,.,14,TGCAGTGCTAGTCCCGGGACAGCCTTCGGGCCCCAGCATTTT,CSASPGTAFGPQHF
TRBJ2-7,.,TRBV5-1,.,15,TGCGCCAGCAGCCCAAAGACTCAAGAAACCTACGAGCAGTACTTC,CASSPKTQETYEQYF
TRBJ2-5,TRBD2,TRBV4-1,.,19,TGCGCCAGCAGCCAGATTCCGCTTACTAGCGGGAGTTTACAAGAGACCCAGTACTTC,CASSQIPLTSGSLQETQYF
TRBJ1-1,.,TRBV18,.,14,TGTGCCAGCGCTACGGAGCCTGGGAGGCTTGAAGCTTTCTTT,CASATEPGRLEAFF
TRBJ2-3,TRBD1,TRBV5-1,.,16,TGCGCCAGCCAAAGCGCCAGGACAGGGGTCACAGATACGCAGTATTTT,CASQSARTGVTDTQYF
TRBJ1-4,.,TRBV25-1,.,15,TGTGCCAGCAGACAGGGAATCGGGGTATATGAAAAACTGTTTTTT,CASRQGIGVYEKLFF
TRBJ2-7,.,TRBV28,.,12,TGTGCCAGCAGTCACAGGCCCCACGAGCAGTACTTC,CASSHRPHEQYF
TRBJ1-5,.,TRBV6-5,.,16,TGTGCCAGCAGTTACCAGGGACATGGAAAGAGTCAGCCCCAGCATTTT,CASSYQGHGKSQPQHF
TRBJ2-5,.,TRBV15,.,14,TGTGCCACCAGCAGGGCAGACTTACGGGAGACCCAGTACTTC,CATSRADLRETQYF